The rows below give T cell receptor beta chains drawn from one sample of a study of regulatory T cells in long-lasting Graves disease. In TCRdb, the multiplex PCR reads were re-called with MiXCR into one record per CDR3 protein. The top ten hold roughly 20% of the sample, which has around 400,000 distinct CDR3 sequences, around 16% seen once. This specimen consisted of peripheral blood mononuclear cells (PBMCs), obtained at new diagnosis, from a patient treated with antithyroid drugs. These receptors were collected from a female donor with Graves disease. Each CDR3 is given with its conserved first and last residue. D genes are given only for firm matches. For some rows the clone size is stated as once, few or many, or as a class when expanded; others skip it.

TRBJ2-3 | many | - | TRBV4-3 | TGCGCCAGCAGCCGACACGACAGGAACGCAGATACGCAGTATTTT | CASSRHDRNADTQYF
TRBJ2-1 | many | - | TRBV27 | TGTGCCAGCATGGAAGGGAATGAGCAGTTCTTC | CASMEGNEQFF
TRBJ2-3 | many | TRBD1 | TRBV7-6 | TGTGCCAGCAGCTATACAGGGGTGGATACGCAGTATTTT | CASSYTGVDTQYF
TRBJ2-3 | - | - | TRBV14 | TGTGCCAGCAGCCAAGCCTGGGATACGCAGTATTTT | CASSQAWDTQYF
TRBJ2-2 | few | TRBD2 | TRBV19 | TGTGCCAGTAGTATCGTTTTACTAGCGGGTAACACCGGGGAGCTGTTTTTT | CASSIVLLAGNTGELFF
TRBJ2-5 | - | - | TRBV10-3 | TGTGCCATCAGTGAGCTTTACCGGGATTTTGAGACCCAGTACTTC | CAISELYRDFETQYF
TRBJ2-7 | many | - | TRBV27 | TGTGCCAGCAGTTTCGATTCGCACGAGCAGTACTTC | CASSFDSHEQYF
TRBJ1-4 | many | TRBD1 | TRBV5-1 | TGCGCCAGCAGCATAGGACAGGGGGCAACTAATGAAAAACTGTTTTTT | CASSIGQGATNEKLFF
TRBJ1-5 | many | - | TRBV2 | TGTGCCAGCAGCTTGGGACGGGAAGGGAATCAGCCCCAGCATTTT | CASSLGREGNQPQHF
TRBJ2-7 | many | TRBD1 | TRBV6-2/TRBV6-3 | TGTGCCAGCAGTTCACGCCAGACAGGGAACTACGAGCAGTACTTC | CASSSRQTGNYEQYF
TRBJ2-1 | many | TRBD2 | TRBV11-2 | TGTGCCAGCAGACGGGACTACTCCTACAATGAGCAGTTCTTC | CASRRDYSYNEQFF
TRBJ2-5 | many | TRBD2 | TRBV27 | TGTGCCAGCGCTAAGGGCGGGGGTGAGGAAGAGACCCAGTACTTC | CASAKGGGEEETQYF
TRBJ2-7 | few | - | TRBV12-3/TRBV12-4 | TGTGCCAGCAGTCCCACGGGAGCCCCAATCTACGAGCAGTACTTC | CASSPTGAPIYEQYF
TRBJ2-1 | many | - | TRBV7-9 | TGTGCCAGCAGCTTACTCCCATTCGCGGAAACCTACAATGAGCAGTTCTTC | CASSLLPFAETYNEQFF
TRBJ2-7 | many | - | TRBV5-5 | TGTGCCAGCAGCTTGACCCCGGGGAAGACAGGCCATCTCTACGAGCAGTACTTC | CASSLTPGKTGHLYEQYF
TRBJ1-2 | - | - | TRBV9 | TGTGCCAGCAGCGTATGGCAGGGCTATGGCTACACCTTC | CASSVWQGYGYTF
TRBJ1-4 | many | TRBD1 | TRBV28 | TGTGCCAGCAGAACCTACCGGGACAGCAGTGCAACTAATGAAAAACTGTTTTTT | CASRTYRDSSATNEKLFF
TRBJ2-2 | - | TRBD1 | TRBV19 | TGTGCCAGTAGTACAGGGGGCTTAACCGGGGAGCTGTTTTTT | CASSTGGLTGELFF
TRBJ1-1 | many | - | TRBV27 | TGTGCCAGCAGGACCAACACTGAAGCTTTCTTT | CASRTNTEAFF
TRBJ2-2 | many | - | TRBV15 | TGTGCCACCAGCAGAGACTTCACCGGGGAGCTGTTTTTT | CATSRDFTGELFF
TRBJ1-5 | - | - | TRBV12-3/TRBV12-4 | TGTGCCAGCAGTTTACAGAGTAGTCAGCCCCAGCATTTT | CASSLQSSQPQHF
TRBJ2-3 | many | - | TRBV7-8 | TGTGCCAGCAGCTTAAGGTCCCTGGGGGATACGCAGTATTTT | CASSLRSLGDTQYF
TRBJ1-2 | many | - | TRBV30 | TGTGCCTGGAGTGTAGGGTGGGGACGTAACTATGGCTACACCTTC | CAWSVGWGRNYGYTF
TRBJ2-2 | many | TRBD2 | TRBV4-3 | TGCGCCAGCAGCCATCTAGCGGGGACGAACACCGGGGAGCTGTTTTTT | CASSHLAGTNTGELFF
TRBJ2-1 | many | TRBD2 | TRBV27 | TGTGCCAGCAGTCAAGCGGGAGGGCCGATCGGCAATGAGCAGTTCTTC | CASSQAGGPIGNEQFF
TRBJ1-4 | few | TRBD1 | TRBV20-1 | TGCAGTGCTACCGGGACAGGCCCAAAACTGTTTTTT | CSATGTGPKLFF
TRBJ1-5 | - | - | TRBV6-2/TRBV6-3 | TGTGCCAGCACCAACCGGGGAGGTTATCAGCCCCAGCATTTT | CASTNRGGYQPQHF
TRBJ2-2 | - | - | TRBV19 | TGTGCCAGTAGCGAGCGGCCCACCGGGGAGCTGTTTTTT | CASSERPTGELFF
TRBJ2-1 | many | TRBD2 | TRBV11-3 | TGTGCCAGCAGCTTAGATAGTGCTAGCGGGTACTACAATGAGCAGTTCTTC | CASSLDSASGYYNEQFF
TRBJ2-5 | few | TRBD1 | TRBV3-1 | TGTGCCAGCAGCCAAGCGGGACAGGGTCACCAAGAGACCCAGTACTTC | CASSQAGQGHQETQYF
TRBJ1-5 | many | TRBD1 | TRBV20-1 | TGCAGTGCTCGCCGGACAGGGGCCGCTCAGCCCCAGCATTTT | CSARRTGAAQPQHF
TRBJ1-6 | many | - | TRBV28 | TGTGCCAGCAGTTTAGCCACATTGAGACCCCTCCACTTT | CASSLATLRPLHF
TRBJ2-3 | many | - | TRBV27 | TGTGCCAGCAGTTCAGGGGCAGATACGCAGTATTTT | CASSSGADTQYF
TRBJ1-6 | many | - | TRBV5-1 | TGCGCCAGCAGCTTGGAACAGGATTCACCCCTCCACTTT | CASSLEQDSPLHF
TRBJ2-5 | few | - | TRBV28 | TGTGCCAGCAGTTTACCGACCCAGGTCTGGGGAGAGACCCAGTACTTC | CASSLPTQVWGETQYF
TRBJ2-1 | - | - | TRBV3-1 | TGTGCCAGCAGCCAAGATAGCCCCCCGAAGGTAGCCCACAATGAGCAGTTCTTC | CASSQDSPPKVAHNEQFF
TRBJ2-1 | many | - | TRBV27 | TGTGCCAGCAGGGAACGGGACGGGGGCAATGAGCAGTTCTTC | CASRERDGGNEQFF
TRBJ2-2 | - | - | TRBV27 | TGTGCCAGCAGTTTATCGATCAGGAACACCGGGGAGCTGTTTTTT | CASSLSIRNTGELFF
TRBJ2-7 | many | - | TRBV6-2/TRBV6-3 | TGTGCCAGCAGTTACGCCGGTAGGGGGAATAACGAGCAGTACTTC | CASSYAGRGNNEQYF
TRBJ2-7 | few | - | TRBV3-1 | TGTGCCAGCAGCGCCCAAATTGGCGAGCAGTACTTC | CASSAQIGEQYF
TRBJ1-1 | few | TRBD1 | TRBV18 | TGTGCCAGCTCACCCAGACACAGGGGAAGCACTGAAGCTTTCTTT | CASSPRHRGSTEAFF
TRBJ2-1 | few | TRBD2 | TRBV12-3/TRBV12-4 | TGTGCCAGCAGTTTGCTAGCGGGAAACAATGAGCAGTTCTTC | CASSLLAGNNEQFF
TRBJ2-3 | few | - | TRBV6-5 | TGTGCCAGCAGTTCAAGTCTGCTGGAACTCACAAACACAGATACGCAGTATTTT | CASSSSLLELTNTDTQYF
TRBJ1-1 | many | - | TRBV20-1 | TGCAGTGCCACGGAGGGCCGGACAGACGTGAACACTGAAGCTTTCTTT | CSATEGRTDVNTEAFF
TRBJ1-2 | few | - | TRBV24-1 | TGTGCCACCAGTGATATGATCTACACCTTC | CATSDMIYTF